This TCR beta chain was identified during a study of shared T cell receptors in the human thymus. From germline, CDR1 is SGDLS and CDR2 YYNGEE. The CDR3 covers 17 residues. The V gene end was trimmed by 5 bases and the J gene end by 2 bases; junction bases not matched to a gene: 11. Measured with immunoSEQ multiplex PCR; TCRdb has only the in-frame clones, and not every one. This repertoire shows some 700,000 clones, around nine tenths found once; its top ten account for around 0.01%. The sample was also linked to a second study, of human thymus T cells. This second study says: Having corrective surgery for congenital heart defects, healthy Finnish infants were the ones who donated. Resections were taken during corrective heart surgery, and the thymus tissue came from these. Repertoires from thymus and blood appeared to show biased V and J gene usage. Highly overlapping thymic repertoires in unrelated individuals were reported by related research.

Material: thymocytes. The rearrangement joins TRBV9 to TRBJ2-1; the match to TRBD2 covers 9 bases. The origin of this receptor is a boy younger than two with a congenital heart defect. The CDR3 nucleotides read TGTGCCAGCAGTCCTCCTGGACTAGCGCCTCCCTACAATGAGCAGTTCTTC. As protein: CASSPPGLAPPYNEQFF.